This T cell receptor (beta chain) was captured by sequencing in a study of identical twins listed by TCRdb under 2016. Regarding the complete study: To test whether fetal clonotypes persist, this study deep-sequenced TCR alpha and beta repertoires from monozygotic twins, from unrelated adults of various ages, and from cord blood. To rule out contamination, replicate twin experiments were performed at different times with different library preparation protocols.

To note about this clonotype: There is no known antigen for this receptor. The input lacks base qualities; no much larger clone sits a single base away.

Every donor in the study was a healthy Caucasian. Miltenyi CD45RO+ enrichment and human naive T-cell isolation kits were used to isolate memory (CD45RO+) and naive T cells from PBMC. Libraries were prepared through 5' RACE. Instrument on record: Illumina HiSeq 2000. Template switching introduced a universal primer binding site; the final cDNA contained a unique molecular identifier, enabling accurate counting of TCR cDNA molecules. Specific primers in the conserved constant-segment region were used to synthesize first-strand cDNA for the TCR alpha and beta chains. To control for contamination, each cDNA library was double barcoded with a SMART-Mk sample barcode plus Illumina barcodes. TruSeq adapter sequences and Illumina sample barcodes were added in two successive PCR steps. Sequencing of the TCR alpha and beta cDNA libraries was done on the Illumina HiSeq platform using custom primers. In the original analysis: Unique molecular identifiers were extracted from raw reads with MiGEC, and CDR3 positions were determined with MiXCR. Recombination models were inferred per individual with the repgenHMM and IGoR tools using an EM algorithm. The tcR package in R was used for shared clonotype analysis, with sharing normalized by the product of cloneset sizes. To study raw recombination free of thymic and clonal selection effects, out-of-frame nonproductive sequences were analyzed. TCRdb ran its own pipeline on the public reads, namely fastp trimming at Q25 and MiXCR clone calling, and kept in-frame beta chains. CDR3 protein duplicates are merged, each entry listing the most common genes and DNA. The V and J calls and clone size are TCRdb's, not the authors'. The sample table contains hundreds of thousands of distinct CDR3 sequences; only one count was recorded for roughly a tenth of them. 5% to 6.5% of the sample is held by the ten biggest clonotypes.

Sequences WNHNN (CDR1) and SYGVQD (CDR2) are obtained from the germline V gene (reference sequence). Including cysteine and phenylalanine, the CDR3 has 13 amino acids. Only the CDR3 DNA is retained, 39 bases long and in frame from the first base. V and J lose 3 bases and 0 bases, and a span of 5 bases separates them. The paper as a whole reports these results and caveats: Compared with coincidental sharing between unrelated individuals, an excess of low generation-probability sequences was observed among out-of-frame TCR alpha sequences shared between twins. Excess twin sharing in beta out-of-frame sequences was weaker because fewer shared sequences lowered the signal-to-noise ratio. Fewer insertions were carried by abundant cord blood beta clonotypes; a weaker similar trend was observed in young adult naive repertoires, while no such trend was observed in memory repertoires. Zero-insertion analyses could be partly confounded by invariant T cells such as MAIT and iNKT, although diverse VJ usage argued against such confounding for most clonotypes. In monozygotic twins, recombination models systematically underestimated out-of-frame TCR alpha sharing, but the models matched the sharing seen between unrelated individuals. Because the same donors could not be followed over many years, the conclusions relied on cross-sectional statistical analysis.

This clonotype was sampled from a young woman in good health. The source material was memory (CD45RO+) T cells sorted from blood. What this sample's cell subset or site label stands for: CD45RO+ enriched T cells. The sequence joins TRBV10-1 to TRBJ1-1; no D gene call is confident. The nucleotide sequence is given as TGCGCCAGCAGTGAAGGGTTGAACACTGAAGCTTTCTTT. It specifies CASSEGLNTEAFF.